This T cell receptor beta chain came from a study of early T cells in non-severe SARS-CoV-2 infection. The CDR3 is made up of 14 amino acids. Trimming removed 5 bases at V and 7 bases at J, with 17 bases between. MiXCR, run by TCRdb on the 5' RACE reads, gives a single entry per CDR3 protein. The table shows about 72,000 distinct CDR3 sequences, with 9.1% occurring only once. Sequencing was done on a sample of whole blood. The sequence was obtained from an adult who was a healthcare worker with PCR-confirmed SARS-CoV-2 infection or an uninfected control (not recorded which). The V gene is TRBV12-3 or TRBV12-4, the J gene TRBJ1-2; no firm D call. This chain's CDR3 is CASSPGPTVIGYTF. CDR3 DNA: TGTGCCAGCAGTCCTGGCCCTACGGTCATTGGCTACACCTTC.